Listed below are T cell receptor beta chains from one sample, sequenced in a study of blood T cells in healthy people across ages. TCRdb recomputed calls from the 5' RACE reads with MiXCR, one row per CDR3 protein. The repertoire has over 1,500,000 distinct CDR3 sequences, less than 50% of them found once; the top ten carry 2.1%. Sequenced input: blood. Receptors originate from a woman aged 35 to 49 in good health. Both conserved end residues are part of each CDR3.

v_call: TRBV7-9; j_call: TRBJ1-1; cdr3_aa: CASSLPQRDRPEAFF
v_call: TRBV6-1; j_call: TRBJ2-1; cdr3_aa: CASTQRGQGRGDEQFF
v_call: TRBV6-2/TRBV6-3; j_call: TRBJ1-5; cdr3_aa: CASTEVNQPQHF
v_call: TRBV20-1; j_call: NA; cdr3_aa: CSASTRDTFPTTRNEQYF
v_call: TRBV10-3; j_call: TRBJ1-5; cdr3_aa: CAISESGRDGNQPQHF
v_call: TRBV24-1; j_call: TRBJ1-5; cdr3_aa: CATSDSDRADNQPQHF
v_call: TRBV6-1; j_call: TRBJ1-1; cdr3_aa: CASSEEALLNTEAFF
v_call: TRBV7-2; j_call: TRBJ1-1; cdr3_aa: CASSLVNRGNTEAFF
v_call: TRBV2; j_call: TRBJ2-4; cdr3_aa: CASIPGLENIQYF
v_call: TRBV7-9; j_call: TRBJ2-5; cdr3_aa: CASSLMGGWGETQYF
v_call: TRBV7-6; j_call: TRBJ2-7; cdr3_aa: CASSLIDLGGGSSYEQYF
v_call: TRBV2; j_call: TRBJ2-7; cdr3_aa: CASSEGGLSYEQYF